These 3 T cell receptor beta chains were sequenced from one sample in a study of cytomegalovirus exposure and HLA in healthy donors. PCR was performed using 60 Vbeta and 13 Jbeta primers. Some clones are missing from TCRdb's copy, which holds only in-frame ones; the method was immunoSEQ multiplex PCR. The table has 150,000 to 200,000 clones, about 80% seen once. The specimen was PBMCs. All receptors come from a man aged 40-49 years in good health and CMV-seropositive.

The table lists this clone with a few counts. The chain carries TRBV18 and TRBJ1-2; D may be TRBD1 (5 bases). V was clipped by 2 bases and J by 1 base, with 8 bases between them. Germline assignment: CDR1 KGHSH and CDR2 LQKENI. The length of the CDR3 is 14 residues. CDR3 DNA: TGTGCCAGCTCACCAAGCAGGGATAACTATGGCTACACCTTC. This sequence encodes CASSPSRDNYGYTF.

The V gene is TRBV28, the J gene TRBJ2-7; 10 bases are shared with TRBD2. Germline CDR1 reads MDHEN; CDR2 reads SYDVKM. The CDR3 extends over 14 amino acids. Trimming took 6 bases from V and 4 from J; bases not matched to a gene: 6. Written as DNA, the CDR3 is TGTGCCAGCAGACTAGCGGGACCGGTTTACGAGCAGTACTTC. Its translation is CASRLAGPVYEQYF.

This chain joins TRBV5-1 and TRBJ2-5; 8 bases match TRBD2. Germline loops: CDR1 SGHRS, CDR2 YFSETQ. The CDR3 runs 14 residues. V gave up 0 bases and J gave up 5 bases; unmatched junction bases: 3. The CDR3 DNA sequence: TGCGCCAGCAGCTTGGAGACTAGCGAGGAGACCCAGTACTTC. It yields the protein CASSLETSEETQYF. The full variable domain, rest sourced from reference TRBV5-1 and TRBJ2-5, is KAGVTQTPRYLIKTRGQQVTLSCSPISGHRSVSWYQQTPGQGLQFLFEYFSETQRNKGNFPGRFSGRQFSNSRSEMNVSTLELGDSALYLCASSLETSEETQYFGPGTRLLVL.